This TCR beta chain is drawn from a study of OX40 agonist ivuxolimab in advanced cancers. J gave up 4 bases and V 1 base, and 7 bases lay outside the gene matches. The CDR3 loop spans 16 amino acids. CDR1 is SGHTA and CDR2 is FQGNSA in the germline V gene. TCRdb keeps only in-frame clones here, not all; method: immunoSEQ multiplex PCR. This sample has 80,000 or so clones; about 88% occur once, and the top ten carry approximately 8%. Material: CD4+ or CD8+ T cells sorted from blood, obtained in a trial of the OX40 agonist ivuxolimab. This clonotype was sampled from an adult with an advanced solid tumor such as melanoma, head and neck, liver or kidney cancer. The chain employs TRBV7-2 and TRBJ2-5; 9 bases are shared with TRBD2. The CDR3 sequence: CASSLVLAGVIETQYF. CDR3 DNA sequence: TGTGCCAGCAGCTTAGTTTTAGCGGGAGTAATAGAGACCCAGTACTTC.